In this sample, the clone carrying this TCR beta chain turned up a few times. The ends were cut back, 6 bases at V and 0 bases at J, with 9 bases in the middle. The CDR3 sequence is 14 residues long. Per germline, CDR1 MNHEY and CDR2 SVGEGT. The data were obtained in a study of blood T cells in healthy people across ages. A sample-barcoded 5' primer and a J-beta primer mix were used in a second PCR of roughly 7 to 11 cycles. Every individual sample yielded 2.5 million or more paired-end reads (each containing CDR3). Via MiXCR, TCRdb re-called the 5' RACE reads, giving one row per CDR3 protein. The sample lists more than 700,000 distinct CDR3 sequences, 53% occurring once.

The V call is TRBV6-2 or TRBV6-3, the J call TRBJ2-1; D uncertain. The sample comprised blood. The origin of this receptor is a man older than 75 in good health. Here the CDR3 reads CASRKESSYNEQFF. The CDR3 DNA sequence: TGTGCCAGCAGAAAGGAGAGCTCCTACAATGAGCAGTTCTTC.